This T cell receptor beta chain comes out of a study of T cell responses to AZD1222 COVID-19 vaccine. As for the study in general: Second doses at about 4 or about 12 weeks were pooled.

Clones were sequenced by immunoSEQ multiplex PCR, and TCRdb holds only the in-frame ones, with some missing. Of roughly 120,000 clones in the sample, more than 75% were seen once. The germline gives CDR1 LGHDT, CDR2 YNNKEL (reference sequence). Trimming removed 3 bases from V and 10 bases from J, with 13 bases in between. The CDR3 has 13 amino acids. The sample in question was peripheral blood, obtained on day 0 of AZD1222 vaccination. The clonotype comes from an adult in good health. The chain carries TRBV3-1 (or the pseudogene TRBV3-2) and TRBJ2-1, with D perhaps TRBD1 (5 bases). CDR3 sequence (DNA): TGTGCCAGCAGCCACCTCCAGGGCGGAGAGCAGTTCTTC. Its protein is CASSHLQGGEQFF.